Shown below are 27 T cell receptor beta chains from a single sample sequenced in a study of T cell changes during pregnancy in multiple sclerosis. Assay: immunoSEQ multiplex PCR; the TCRdb copy retains only in-frame clones and omits some. The sample records 40,000 to 55,000 clones, roughly nine tenths being singletons. Sequenced material: CD4+ T cells from peripheral blood mononuclear cells, taken in the first trimester of pregnancy. These TCRs come from a female donor with multiple sclerosis, enrolled in a pregnancy study.

The V call is TRBV18, the J call TRBJ1-3; perhaps TRBD1 as D (5 bases). The CDR3 is made up of 15 amino acids. Looked up from germline, CDR1 is KGHSH and CDR2 is LQKENI. V dropped 1 base and J dropped 3 bases, with 10 bases sitting between them. The CDR3 nucleotides are TGTGCCAGCTCACCACTTCAGGGCGGTGGAAACACCATATATTTT. This sequence encodes CASSPLQGGGNTIYF. The full variable domain, rest sourced from reference TRBV18 and TRBJ1-3, is NAGVMQNPRHLVRRRGQEARLRCSPMKGHSHVYWYRQLPEEGLKFMVYLQKENIIDESGMPKERFSAEFPKEGPSILRIQQVVRGDSAAYFCASSPLQGGGNTIYFGEGSWLTVV.

The rearrangement uses TRBV7-3 and TRBJ1-1; D might be TRBD1 (6 bases). Trimming removed 4 bases at V and 3 bases at J, with 9 bases between. The germline V gene has CDR1 SGHTA and CDR2 FQGTGA. The CDR3 runs to 13 residues. The CDR3 DNA is TGTGCCAGCAGCTCCAGGGGTTACACTGAAGCTTTCTTT. Encoded protein: CASSSRGYTEAFF.

The chain links TRBV14 to TRBJ1-1; D perhaps matches TRBD1 (6 bases). V was shortened by 3 bases and J by 8 bases, with 25 bases between the two germline ends. This CDR3 has 17 amino acids. In germline, CDR1 is SGHDN, CDR2 FVKESK. CDR3 in amino acids: CASSQGAAFYKFREAFF. The CDR3 DNA is TGTGCCAGCAGCCAGGGGGCAGCCTTTTATAAGTTTCGGGAAGCTTTCTTT.

To note about this clone: Other DNA sequences within the sample encode an identical CDR3. The V call is TRBV30, the J call TRBJ1-5, with a tentative D call TRBD1 (5 bases). This CDR3 is 13 amino acids long. The germline V gene encodes CDR1 GTSNPN and CDR2 SVGIG (reference sequence). Trimming took 3 bases from V and 3 from J, leaving 9 bases between them. In nucleotides, the CDR3 is TGTGCCTGGAGCGGGGGAGACAATCAGCCCCAGCATTTT. Its translation is CAWSGGDNQPQHF.

The chain combines TRBV28 with TRBJ1-4; 7 bases line up with TRBD1. CDR3 length: 13 amino acids. V shed 6 bases and J 6 bases; nucleotides not matched to a gene: 4. Germline CDR1 MDHEN, CDR2 SYDVKM. CDR3 nucleotide sequence: TGTGCCAGCAGAGGGGACAGCTATGAAAAACTGTTTTTT. Its translation: CASRGDSYEKLFF.

The CDR3 DNA reads TGTGCCAGCACGAAGAGTCAAGGGGGAATTAACACTGAAGCTTTCTTT. This codes for CASTKSQGGINTEAFF. V gene TRBV9 combines with J gene TRBJ1-1, with D possibly matching TRBD1 (6 bases). Germline V CDR1 and CDR2: SGDLS, YYNGEE. Trimming pared 6 bases from V and 2 bases from J, leaving 20 bases between. This CDR3 contains 16 residues.

The chain has TRBV2 and TRBJ2-1; D is undetermined. Germline CDR1 is SNHLY and CDR2 is FYNNEI. This CDR3 is 11 amino acids long. Trimming shortened V by 9 bases and J by 3 bases, and 6 bases separated the two germline ends. In nucleotides, the CDR3 is TGTGCCAGTTCAGGCTACAATGAGCAGTTCTTC. It is translated as CASSGYNEQFF.

The chain couples TRBV15 to TRBJ2-4; 10 bases agree with TRBD1. This CDR3 has 16 amino acids. Germline values: CDR1 LNHNV, CDR2 YYDKDF (reference sequence). V was clipped by 3 bases and J by 1 base; unmatched bases: 3. The CDR3 protein is CATSRRQGAAKNIQYF. CDR3 DNA sequence: TGTGCCACCAGCAGGAGACAGGGGGCGGCCAAAAACATTCAGTACTTC. The full variable domain, in which reference TRBV15 and TRBJ2-4 provide the parts outside the CDR3, is DAMVIQNPRYQVTQFGKPVTLSCSQTLNHNVMYWYQQKSSQAPKLLFHYYDKDFNNEADTPDNFQSRRPNTSFCFLDIRSPGLGDTAMYLCATSRRQGAAKNIQYFGAGTRLSVL.

The rearrangement joins TRBV19 to TRBJ2-5; 12 bases align to TRBD2. V gave up 6 bases and J gave up 9 bases; unmatched junction bases: 14. CDR1 and CDR2 (germline): LNHDA, SQIVND (reference sequence). The CDR3 length is 16 residues. CDR3 nucleotides: TGTGCCAGTAGCCTGTACCTAGCGGGAGGGCTCGGGGCCCAGTACTTC. It yields the protein CASSLYLAGGLGAQYF.

V is TRBV28 and J is TRBJ2-7; 7 bases fit TRBD2. The germline V gene encodes CDR1 MDHEN and CDR2 SYDVKM. The CDR3 contains 14 residues. The trim removed 5 bases at V and 2 bases at J, leaving 6 bases unmatched. The CDR3 is CASSGQRGAYEQYF. As DNA, the CDR3 is TGTGCCAGCAGTGGTCAGCGGGGAGCCTACGAGCAGTACTTC.

J is TRBJ2-5 and V is TRBV7-7; the match to TRBD2 covers 7 bases. With V trimmed by 2 bases and J by 4 bases, 4 bases remained unmatched. The CDR3 is made up of 14 amino acids. The germline V gene encodes CDR1 SSHAT and CDR2 FNYEAQ (reference sequence). Here the CDR3 reads CASSLHPGGETQYF. The DNA for the CDR3 is TGTGCCAGCAGCTTACATCCGGGAGGAGAGACCCAGTACTTC.

The V call is TRBV9, the J call TRBJ2-7, with 9 bases that match TRBD1. The CDR3 consists of 15 residues. Germline assignment: CDR1 SGDLS and CDR2 YYNGEE. V trimming: 3 bases; J trimming: 1 base; junction bases outside the gene matches: 5. The CDR3 DNA follows: TGTGCCAGCAGCGCGACAGGGACAGGGTCCTACGAGCAGTACTTC. Translating gives CASSATGTGSYEQYF.

This chain's CDR3 is CASSPTGTGANYGYTF. The CDR3 DNA is TGTGCCAGTAGTCCAACCGGGACAGGGGCTAACTATGGCTACACCTTC. The chain couples TRBV19 to TRBJ1-2; TRBD1 agrees at 10 bases. From germline, CDR1 is LNHDA and CDR2 SQIVND (reference sequence). This CDR3 has 16 residues. The ends lost 5 bases at V and 0 bases at J; junction bases unmatched: 6. The full variable domain, in which reference TRBV19 and TRBJ1-2 provide the parts outside the CDR3, is DGGITQSPKYLFRKEGQNVTLSCEQNLNHDAMYWYRQDPGQGLRLIYYSQIVNDFQKGDIAEGYSVSREKKESFPLTVTSAQKNPTAFYLCASSPTGTGANYGYTFGSGTRLTVV.

The CDR3 nucleotides read TGTGCCAGCTCATCTGGCTCCGGACAGATCTATGGCTACACCTTC. Its translation is CASSSGSGQIYGYTF. V and J are TRBV18 and TRBJ1-2; D is perhaps TRBD1 (6 bases). The CDR3 runs 15 residues. Germline CDR1 and CDR2: KGHSH and LQKENI. V dropped 5 bases and J dropped 4 bases, with 17 bases sitting between them.

There are a few counts of this clone. This sequence joins TRBV6-6 and TRBJ2-2; 8 bases agree with TRBD1. The V gene's germline CDR1 is MNHNY and CDR2 SVGAGI (reference sequence). The CDR3 runs to 16 residues. Trimming took 5 bases from V and 4 from J; bases not matched to a gene: 9. The CDR3 region has the DNA TGTGCCAGCAGTGTGGGCCAGGGGGCAATCACCGGGGAGCTGTTTTTT. Translation: CASSVGQGAITGELFF.

The chain recombines TRBV7-2 with TRBJ2-7; TRBD1 might be the D (6 bases). The CDR3 covers 16 residues. The V end lost 4 bases, the J end lost 0 bases, and 16 bases lay between the germline ends. Germline CDR1 SGHTA, CDR2 FQGNSA. CDR3 loop: CASSSYKRTASYEQYF. The DNA for the CDR3 is TGTGCCAGCAGCTCTTACAAAAGGACAGCCTCCTACGAGCAGTACTTC.

The chain is built from TRBV10-3 and TRBJ1-5; D call uncertain. Trimming stripped 2 bases from V and 5 bases from J, with 7 bases between. Germline CDR1 and CDR2: ENHRY and SYGVKD. The CDR3 extends over 13 amino acids. CDR3 amino acids: CAISEVGDQPQHF. The CDR3 bases are TGTGCCATCAGTGAGGTAGGAGATCAGCCCCAGCATTTT.

V and J are TRBV19 and TRBJ1-6; the match to TRBD1 covers 9 bases. There are 14 residues in the CDR3. Trimming took 6 bases from V and 10 from J; bases not matched to a gene: 7. The germline gives CDR1 LNHDA, CDR2 SQIVND (reference sequence). This CDR3 is CASSRTGVQSPLHF. The CDR3 coding sequence is TGTGCCAGTAGCAGGACAGGGGTACAGTCACCCCTCCACTTT.

The rearrangement joins TRBV7-9 to TRBJ1-2, with 7 bases fitting TRBD1. J gave up 6 bases and V 7 bases, and 2 bases lay outside the gene matches. Germline CDR1 reads SEHNR; CDR2 reads FQNEAQ (reference sequence). The CDR3 runs 11 residues. CDR3 protein: CASTTGDGYTF. CDR3 sequence (DNA): TGTGCCAGCACCACAGGGGATGGCTACACCTTC.

The chain couples TRBV27 to TRBJ2-2, with a possible D match to TRBD2 (6 bases). Trimming shortened V by 2 bases and J by 6 bases, and 16 bases separated the two germline ends. The CDR3 spans 16 residues. The V gene's germline CDR1 is MNHEY and CDR2 SMNVEV (reference sequence). The CDR3 DNA sequence: TGTGCCAGCAGTTTACGACGGGGGACCCACTCCGGGGAGCTGTTTTTT. Amino acids: CASSLRRGTHSGELFF.

This chain links TRBV19 with TRBJ1-1; D is unresolved. The ends were cut back, 9 bases at V and 10 bases at J, with 12 bases in the middle. There are 10 residues in the CDR3. The V gene's germline CDR1 is LNHDA and CDR2 SQIVND (reference sequence). The chain's CDR3 is CASGLHGAFF. The DNA for the CDR3 is TGTGCCAGCGGACTACATGGAGCTTTCTTT.

This CDR3 is CASSFSGRAAGELFF. CDR3 bases: TGTGCCAGCAGTTTTAGCGGGAGGGCCGCCGGGGAGCTGTTTTTT. The V gene is TRBV6-6, the J gene TRBJ2-2, with TRBD2 matching over 11 bases. Per germline, CDR1 MNHNY and CDR2 SVGAGI (reference sequence). The CDR3 contains 15 residues. Trimming cost V 4 bases and J 6 bases; bases outside gene matches: 4.

The chain combines TRBV9 with TRBJ2-5; TRBD2 aligns across 8 bases. CDR3 size: 15 residues. The trim removed 5 bases at V and 7 bases at J, leaving 13 bases unmatched. CDR1 is SGDLS and CDR2 is YYNGEE in the germline V gene. DNA of the CDR3: TGTGCCAGCAGGGCGGGGGGTAGCGGGGTGGGGACCCAGTACTTC. It translates to CASRAGGSGVGTQYF.

V usage is TRBV7-9 and J usage is TRBJ2-1; TRBD2 matches at 11 bases. This CDR3 is built from 15 residues. Trimming at V came to 4 bases and at J to 6 bases, leaving 5 bases not matched to a gene. From germline, CDR1 is SEHNR and CDR2 FQNEAQ (reference sequence). The CDR3 DNA follows: TGTGCCAGCAGCTCCTTCACTAGCGGGAGCAATGAGCAGTTCTTC. Its translation is CASSSFTSGSNEQFF.

V and J are TRBV7-7 and TRBJ2-3; D is perhaps TRBD2 (6 bases). CDR1 and CDR2 from the germline V gene are SSHAT and FNYEAQ (reference sequence). CDR3 length: 15 amino acids. Trimming shortened V by 2 bases and J by 8 bases, and 17 bases separated the two germline ends. The CDR3 sequence is CASSLTPGLEGTQYF. The CDR3 DNA is TGTGCCAGCAGCTTAACCCCGGGACTGGAGGGTACGCAGTATTTT. Full variable domain (rest looked up from reference TRBV7-7 and TRBJ2-3): GAGVSQSPRYKVTKRGQDVTLRCDPISSHATLYWYQQALGQGPEFLTYFNYEAQPDKSGLPSDRFSAERPEGSISTLTIQRTEQRDSAMYRCASSLTPGLEGTQYFGPGTRLTVL.

This chain links TRBV5-4 with TRBJ1-2; 9 bases line up with TRBD1. J gave up 6 bases and V 0 bases, and 9 bases lay outside the gene matches. Germline V gives CDR1 SGHNT, CDR2 YYREEE (reference sequence). CDR3 length: 16 amino acids. For the CDR3, the DNA is TGTGCCAGCAGCTTGGGGCTACAGGGGGCGCAACATGGCTACACCTTC. It codes for CASSLGLQGAQHGYTF.

About this clone itself: A junction end diverges from the germline sequence, so it may reflect a read error. The V and J genes are TRBV6-1 and TRBJ1-2; D perhaps matches TRBD1 (6 bases). The CDR3 sequence is 15 residues long. CDR1 MNHNS and CDR2 SASEGT come from the germline V gene. The CDR3 reads CASSESRGINDGYTF. The CDR3 DNA follows: TGTGCCAGCAGTGAATCTAGGGGGATTAACGATGGCTACACCTTC.